The 20 T cell receptor beta chains below were found in one sample sequenced in a study of cytomegalovirus exposure and HLA in healthy donors. It was with 60 Vbeta and 13 Jbeta primers that the PCR ran. Assay: immunoSEQ multiplex PCR; the TCRdb copy retains only in-frame clones and omits some. The sample has 90,000 to 110,000 clones, nearly 85% seen once. Material for sequencing was PBMCs. The receptors here all came from a man in his late teens or twenties in good health and CMV-seronegative.

The J gene is TRBJ2-1, the V gene TRBV7-2, with 7 bases matching TRBD2. Germline CDR1 is SGHTA and CDR2 is FQGNSA. The CDR3 sequence is 14 residues long. J lost 5 bases, V lost 6 bases, and 7 bases had no gene match. CDR3 DNA: TGTGCCAGCAGGACGAGCGGGGCCCACAATGAGCAGTTCTTC. Residues: CASRTSGAHNEQFF. Complete variable domain (other parts from reference TRBV7-2 and TRBJ2-1): GAGVSQSPSNKVTEKGKDVELRCDPISGHTALYWYRQSLGQGLEFLIYFQGNSAPDKSGLPSDRFSAERTGGSVSTLTIQRTQQEDSAVYLCASRTSGAHNEQFFGPGTRLTVL.

The CDR3 is CASRGLDSLNTEAFF. CDR3 sequence (DNA): TGTGCCAGCAGGGGGCTGGACAGCCTCAACACTGAAGCTTTCTTT. The chain uses TRBV6-6 and TRBJ1-1, with D possibly TRBD1 on 6 matching bases. Trimming took off 6 bases at V and 2 bases at J, with 16 bases between the two ends. Per the germline V gene, CDR1 is MNHNY and CDR2 is SVGAGI (reference sequence). CDR3 size: 15 residues.

This clone occurred a few times. The chain employs TRBV19 and TRBJ2-7, with 7 bases fitting TRBD2. This CDR3 has 13 amino acids. The junction had 4 bases not matched to a gene; V was cut back by 5 bases and J by 3 bases. The germline CDR1 and CDR2 sequences are LNHDA and SQIVND (reference sequence). Written as DNA, the CDR3 is TGTGCCAGTAGTCTTACTAGCGACTACGAGCAGTACTTC. This translates into CASSLTSDYEQYF.

The V and J genes are TRBV6-1 and TRBJ1-5; unclear D gene. Deletions cut 6 bases from V and 1 base from J, with 10 bases between. CDR1 MNHNS and CDR2 SASEGT come from the germline V gene. CDR3 length equals 14 residues. The CDR3 loop is CASSPTTSNQPQHF. CDR3 nucleotides: TGTGCCAGCAGCCCCACGACAAGCAATCAGCCCCAGCATTTT.

The chain combines TRBV21-1 with TRBJ1-2. TRBV21-1 is a pseudogene segment. The CDR3 is made up of 11 amino acids. CDR3 region: CASGRSYGYTF. In nucleotides, the CDR3 is TGTGCCAGCGGCAGGAGCTATGGCTACACCTTC.

The chain couples TRBV5-1 to TRBJ1-1; no reliable D call. The germline V and J ends were trimmed by 0 bases and 0 bases, with 9 bases remaining between them. Germline V CDR1 and CDR2: SGHRS, YFSETQ. This CDR3 is 15 amino acids long. CDR3 sequence: CASSLVGDVNTEAFF. The CDR3 nucleotides read TGCGCCAGCAGCTTGGTTGGAGATGTGAACACTGAAGCTTTCTTT.

The chain employs TRBV30 and TRBJ2-7; 9 bases are shared with TRBD1. The CDR3 is made up of 13 amino acids. The J segment lost 2 bases and the V segment lost 5 bases, leaving 4 bases of the junction unmatched. The germline CDR1 and CDR2 sequences are GTSNPN and SVGIG (reference sequence). The CDR3 loop is CAWGTGLTYEQYF. The CDR3 region has the DNA TGTGCCTGGGGGACAGGGCTAACCTACGAGCAGTACTTC.

This clone has only one observation. Germline is not matched at one junction end, which may reflect a read error. The rearrangement links TRBV28 to TRBJ1-2; a possible D gene is TRBD1 (6 bases). Germline CDR1 and CDR2: MDHEN and SYDVKM. This CDR3 contains 14 residues. In DNA form, the CDR3 reads TGTGTCAGCAGCCCCGGTGGGGGGGCCGGTGGCTACACCTTC. Protein product: CVSSPGGGAGGYTF.

J is TRBJ2-2 and V is TRBV6-4; tentative D call: TRBD1 (6 bases). Trimming pared 8 bases from V and 6 bases from J, leaving 13 bases between. The germline V gene encodes CDR1 MRHNA and CDR2 SNTAGT. CDR3 length equals 13 residues. The CDR3 region is CASSLRTAGELFF. CDR3 in DNA: TGTGCCAGCTCTTTACGGACAGCCGGGGAGCTGTTTTTT.

The rearrangement links TRBV19 to TRBJ2-5; D perhaps matches TRBD2 (5 bases). There are 14 residues in the CDR3. Deletions cut 6 bases from V and 5 bases from J, with 16 bases between. Germline values: CDR1 LNHDA, CDR2 SQIVND (reference sequence). In DNA form, the CDR3 reads TGTGCCAGTAGAGCGCGGGCGCTGGGGGAGACCCAGTACTTC. It codes for CASRARALGETQYF. Combining the CDR3 with reference TRBV19 and TRBJ2-5 gives the whole variable domain DGGITQSPKYLFRKEGQNVTLSCEQNLNHDAMYWYRQDPGQGLRLIYYSQIVNDFQKGDIAEGYSVSREKKESFPLTVTSAQKNPTAFYLCASRARALGETQYFGPGTRLLVL.

V usage is TRBV7-3 and J usage is TRBJ2-5, with D uncertain. V was shortened by 3 bases and J by 0 bases, with 5 bases between the two germline ends. Germline CDR1 reads SGHTA; CDR2 reads FQGTGA. The CDR3 contains 13 residues. The CDR3 nucleotides are TGTGCCAGCAGCTTTCAGTACCAAGAGACCCAGTACTTC. Translated, it gives CASSFQYQETQYF.

This rearrangement joins TRBV5-1 to TRBJ1-1; 7 bases match TRBD1. The CDR3 runs to 16 residues. Germline trimming cut 4 bases from V and 0 bases from J; bases unmatched to any gene: 9. Germline lookup yields CDR1 SGHRS and CDR2 YFSETQ. Here the CDR3 reads CASSVPGTVMNTEAFF. The DNA of the CDR3 is TGCGCCAGCAGCGTTCCCGGGACAGTGATGAACACTGAAGCTTTCTTT.

The chain has TRBV5-4 and TRBJ1-1, with TRBD1 matching over 8 bases. Germline V gene data show CDR1 as SGHNT and CDR2 as YYREEE (reference sequence). The CDR3 loop spans 16 amino acids. V shed 2 bases and J 0 bases; nucleotides not matched to a gene: 6. CDR3 region: CASSFLSGGVNTEAFF. The CDR3 DNA is TGTGCCAGCAGCTTTTTGTCAGGGGGCGTGAACACTGAAGCTTTCTTT. Using reference TRBV5-4 and TRBJ1-1 for the parts outside the CDR3, the full variable domain is ETGVTQSPTHLIKTRGQQVTLRCSSQSGHNTVSWYQQALGQGPQFIFQYYREEENGRGNFPPRFSGLQFPNYSSELNVNALELDDSALYLCASSFLSGGVNTEAFFGQGTRLTVV.

This clone was seen more than once but under ten times. CDR3 in amino acids: CASSPGQGHTIYF. The CDR3 coding sequence is TGTGCCAGCAGCCCGGGACAGGGACACACCATATATTTT. The chain is built from TRBV7-8 and TRBJ1-3, with TRBD1 matching 9 bases. CDR3 length: 13 residues. Trimming at V came to 5 bases and at J to 8 bases, leaving 4 bases not matched to a gene. Germline lookup yields CDR1 SGHVS and CDR2 FQNEAQ.

In this sample, this clone turned up a few times. The chain has TRBV7-3 and TRBJ1-1; perhaps TRBD1 as D (5 bases). CDR3 length equals 15 residues. The V gene's germline CDR1 is SGHTA and CDR2 FQGTGA. Trimming shortened V by 0 bases and J by 3 bases, and 11 bases separated the two germline ends. This CDR3 reads CASSLTGPGYTEAFF. The CDR3 DNA reads TGTGCCAGCAGCTTAACGGGTCCAGGGTACACTGAAGCTTTCTTT.

The V gene is TRBV28, the J gene TRBJ1-3, with a weak D call TRBD1 (5 bases). The V end was cut by 3 bases, the J end by 7 bases, with 10 bases between. Germline values: CDR1 MDHEN, CDR2 SYDVKM. The CDR3 covers 13 residues. The CDR3 here is CASSFQGGNTIYF. The CDR3 region has the DNA TGTGCCAGCAGTTTTCAGGGAGGGAACACCATATATTTT.

The chain joins TRBV11-2 to TRBJ2-1; 12 bases align to TRBD2. Germline V gives CDR1 SGHAT, CDR2 FQNNGV. With V trimmed by 10 bases and J by 6 bases, 10 bases remained unmatched. This CDR3 is built from 15 residues. The CDR3 bases are TGTGCCATCCTGCTGGGACTAGCGGGTACCAATGAGCAGTTCTTC. Protein: CAILLGLAGTNEQFF.

The chain couples TRBV7-6 to TRBJ2-7, with a tentative D call TRBD1 (5 bases). Germline values: CDR1 SGHVS, CDR2 FNYEAQ. Deletions cut 5 bases from V and 1 base from J, with 6 bases between. CDR3 length equals 12 residues. The CDR3 sequence is CASSPGSYEQYF. The CDR3 DNA reads as TGTGCCAGCAGCCCAGGGTCCTACGAGCAGTACTTC. Combining the CDR3 with reference TRBV7-6 and TRBJ2-7 gives the whole variable domain GAGVSQSPRYKVTKRGQDVALRCDPISGHVSLYWYRQALGQGPEFLTYFNYEAQQDKSGLPNDRFSAERPEGSISTLTIQRTEQRDSAMYRCASSPGSYEQYFGPGTRLTVT.

This rearrangement joins TRBV14 to TRBJ1-6; TRBD1 matches at 9 bases. Germline CDR1 SGHDN, CDR2 FVKESK. Trimming at V came to 1 base and at J to 10 bases, leaving 5 bases not matched to a gene. CDR3 length: 15 residues. The CDR3 sequence is CASSQAWDRVSPLHF. The CDR3 DNA reads TGTGCCAGCAGCCAAGCGTGGGACAGGGTCTCACCCCTCCACTTT. Looking up the rest from reference TRBV14 and TRBJ1-6 gives the full variable domain: EAGVTQFPSHSVIEKGQTVTLRCDPISGHDNLYWYRRVMGKEIKFLLHFVKESKQDESGMPNNRFLAERTGGTYSTLKVQPAELEDSGVYFCASSQAWDRVSPLHFGNGTRLTVT.

V and J are TRBV5-1 and TRBJ2-5; D possibly corresponds to TRBD2 (6 bases). CDR1 SGHRS and CDR2 YFSETQ come from the germline V gene. The CDR3 is 16 residues long. The V end was cut by 4 bases, the J end by 2 bases, with 18 bases between. The CDR3 nucleotides read TGCGCCAGCAGCCGGCCGGGACTCGTATCGCAAGAGACCCAGTACTTC. Its protein product is CASSRPGLVSQETQYF.